This is a list of T cell receptor beta chains from one sample in a study of beta chain features in type 1 diabetes. TCRdb's copy holds only in-frame clones and misses some; the assay was immunoSEQ multiplex PCR. The top ten hold over 5.5% of the sample, which has hundreds of thousands of clones, 13% to 15% seen once. Sequencing was performed on central memory CD4+ T cells from blood. The origin of the receptors is a man aged 25-40 years in good health. CDR3s include the opening cysteine and the closing phenylalanine or tryptophan. Each record gives: D gene, clone size, J gene, V gene, CDR3 protein, CDR3 DNA. D genes are given only for firm matches. A row's size may be missing; if present it is once, few, many or a size class.

>TRBD2|NA|TRBJ2-6|TRBV4-2
CASRGRGRTTLTGANVLTF
TGTGCCAGCAGGGGGAGGGGCAGAACGACGTTGACTGGGGCCAACGTCCTGACTTTC
>NA|many|TRBJ2-3|TRBV14
CASSQALISAQYF
TGTGCCAGCAGCCAGGCCTTGATTTCCGCGCAGTATTTT
>NA|NA|TRBJ2-3|TRBV10-2
CASSPQGDTQYF
TGCGCCAGCAGTCCACAGGGAGATACGCAGTATTTT
>TRBD1|few|TRBJ2-7|TRBV7-6
CASSPRTGQRTYEQYF
TGTGCCAGCAGCCCCCGGACAGGTCAACGTACCTACGAGCAGTACTTC
>NA|many|TRBJ1-3|TRBV18
CASSPQISGNTIYF
TGTGCCAGCTCACCCCAAATCTCTGGAAACACCATATATTTT
>NA|few|TRBJ1-3|TRBV19
CASRPQRGPGNTIYF
TGTGCCAGTAGGCCCCAGAGGGGTCCCGGAAACACCATATATTTT
>NA|many|TRBJ2-4|TRBV12-5
CASAPPGSNIQYF
TGTGCTAGTGCTCCGCCAGGCTCAAACATTCAGTACTTC
>TRBD1|NA|TRBJ1-2|TRBV6-6
CASSGDRGNGYTF
TGTGCCAGCAGTGGGGACAGGGGAAATGGCTACACCTTC
>NA|few|TRBJ1-2|TRBV4-3
CASSQTARYGYTF
TGCGCCAGCAGCCAGACAGCCCGGTATGGCTACACCTTC
>NA|NA|TRBJ1-2|TRBV11-2
CASSIEPGGYGYTF
TGTGCCAGCAGCATAGAGCCCGGGGGGTATGGCTACACCTTC
>NA|few|TRBJ1-5|TRBV6-5
CASGKGGYSNQPQHF
TGTGCCAGCGGGAAGGGGGGTTATAGCAATCAGCCCCAGCATTTT
>TRBD2|NA|TRBJ2-1|TRBV7-2
CASSLTSGREYNEQFF
TGTGCCAGCAGCTTAACTAGCGGGAGGGAATACAATGAGCAGTTCTTC
>NA|few|TRBJ2-7|TRBV2
CASGQLSSYEQYF
TGTGCCAGCGGTCAGCTCAGCTCCTACGAGCAGTACTTC
>NA|NA|TRBJ1-2|TRBV15
CATSKDVNYGYTF
TGTGCCACCAGCAAGGATGTTAACTATGGCTACACCTTC
>NA|few|TRBJ2-5|TRBV5-1
CASSRGPGGETQYF
TGCGCCAGCAGCCGAGGTCCGGGGGGCGAGACCCAGTACTTC
>NA|few|TRBJ2-2|TRBV5-1
CASSPETGFTGELFF
TGCGCCAGCAGCCCGGAGACAGGATTCACCGGGGAGCTGTTTTTT
>NA|few|TRBJ2-3|TRBV7-7
CASSLEHTDTQYF
TGTGCCAGCAGCTTAGAGCACACAGATACGCAGTATTTT
>NA|few|TRBJ2-2|TRBV5-1
CASRLGVDGELFF
TGCGCCAGCAGACTAGGGGTTGACGGGGAGCTGTTTTTT
>NA|NA|TRBJ1-2|TRBV10-3
CAISDLYGYTF
TGTGCCATCAGTGACCTCTATGGCTACACCTTC
>NA|few|TRBJ1-1|TRBV11-3
CASSSKVYSTEAFF
TGTGCCAGCAGCAGTAAAGTCTATTCCACTGAAGCTTTCTTT
>NA|NA|TRBJ2-7|TRBV6-6
CASTPSGDYEQYF
TGTGCCAGCACCCCTTCAGGGGACTACGAGCAGTACTTC
>TRBD1|many|TRBJ1-5|TRBV4-1
CASGGQVGQPQHF
TGCGCCAGCGGCGGACAGGTGGGTCAGCCCCAGCATTTT
>NA|NA|TRBJ1-2|TRBV7-9
CASSLPALGYTF
TGTGCCAGCAGCTTGCCGGCGTTAGGCTACACCTTC
>TRBD2|NA|TRBJ2-7|TRBV7-2
CASSLVPASGGAGSYEQYF
TGTGCCAGCAGCTTAGTACCGGCTAGCGGGGGGGCCGGGTCCTACGAGCAGTACTTC
>TRBD2|few|TRBJ2-5|TRBV2
CASRPRTSAMAGETQYF
TGTGCCAGCAGACCTAGGACTAGCGCGATGGCCGGGGAGACCCAGTACTTC
>NA|few|TRBJ1-2|TRBV27
CASSSSGRINYGYTF
TGTGCCAGCAGTTCCTCGGGACGGATTAACTATGGCTACACCTTC
>NA|NA|TRBJ2-5|TRBV4-1
CASSHRGSQETQYF
TGCGCCAGCAGCCACCGGGGGTCTCAAGAGACCCAGTACTTC
>NA|few|TRBJ2-5|TRBV2
CAGSRVLQETQYF
TGTGCCGGATCACGGGTACTACAAGAGACCCAGTACTTC
>NA|few|TRBJ2-7|TRBV7-2
CASSPPVGGVRYEQYF
TGTGCCAGCAGCCCTCCAGTAGGAGGGGTCCGCTACGAGCAGTACTTC
>TRBD2|NA|TRBJ2-1|TRBV9
CASSPESSGGANEQFF
TGTGCCAGCAGCCCAGAGTCTAGCGGGGGGGCGAATGAGCAGTTCTTC
>TRBD2|NA|TRBJ2-3|TRBV14
CASSHRLAGWSSTDTQYF
TGTGCCAGCAGCCATCGACTAGCGGGGTGGTCTAGCACAGATACGCAGTATTTT
>NA|NA|TRBJ2-1|TRBV2
CASSLGREQFF
TGTGCCAGCAGTTTAGGGCGGGAGCAGTTCTTC
>TRBD2|few|TRBJ2-1|TRBV7-7
CASSPGTSGGVFNNEQFF
TGTGCCAGCAGCCCCGGGACTAGCGGGGGGGTATTCAACAATGAGCAGTTCTTC
>TRBD1|NA|TRBJ2-1|TRBV4-3
CASSQGRDWDRGFFF
TGCGCCAGCAGCCAAGGAAGGGATTGGGACAGAGGTTTTTTCTTC
>NA|many|TRBJ2-1|TRBV2
CASLRGDTYNEQFF
TGTGCCAGCTTACGGGGGGACACCTACAATGAGCAGTTCTTC
>NA|NA|TRBJ1-1|TRBV15
CATSRDQDRLLAFF
TGTGCCACCAGCAGAGATCAGGATAGACTCCTAGCTTTCTTT
>NA|NA|TRBJ2-2|TRBV6-6
CASSPRASQTGELFF
TGTGCCAGCAGTCCCCGGGCTAGCCAGACCGGGGAGCTGTTTTTT
>NA|few|TRBJ1-1|TRBV2
CASSGHGSGTEAFF
TGTGCCAGCAGTGGTCACGGCTCGGGCACTGAAGCTTTCTTT
>NA|NA|TRBJ2-1|TRBV11-3
CASSPLFSSYNEQFF
TGTGCCAGCAGCCCCCTTTTCAGCTCCTACAATGAGCAGTTCTTC
>TRBD1|few|TRBJ2-7|TRBV25-1
CASSAGTGFEQYF
TGTGCCAGCAGCGCCGGGACAGGGTTCGAGCAGTACTTC
>TRBD2|NA|TRBJ2-1|TRBV5-5
CASSLLAGAYNEQFF
TGTGCCAGCAGCTTACTAGCGGGAGCCTACAATGAGCAGTTCTTC
>NA|few|TRBJ2-5|TRBV5-5
CASSFSEQETQYF
TGTGCCAGCAGCTTTAGTGAGCAAGAGACCCAGTACTTC
>NA|NA|TRBJ2-2|TRBV14
CASSQGGSRAGELFF
TGTGCCAGCAGCCAAGGCGGGTCCCGGGCCGGGGAGCTGTTTTTT
>NA|NA|TRBJ2-3|TRBV7-2
CASSFEFGTDTQYF
TGTGCCAGCAGCTTCGAGTTTGGCACAGATACGCAGTATTTT
>NA|few|TRBJ2-5|TRBV7-2
CASSLNRVGETQYF
TGTGCCAGCAGCCTAAACAGGGTAGGAGAGACCCAGTACTTC
>NA|few|TRBJ1-1|TRBV25-1
CASSESWGGTEAFF
TGTGCCAGCAGTGAAAGTTGGGGAGGGACTGAAGCTTTCTTT
>TRBD1|few|TRBJ1-2|TRBV6-1
CASDRTGDGYTF
TGTGCCAGCGACAGGACAGGGGATGGCTACACCTTC
>NA|few|TRBJ1-1|TRBV11-3
CASSLDFRAFF
TGTGCCAGCAGCTTAGATTTTCGAGCTTTCTTT
>NA|NA|TRBJ1-2|TRBV5-1
CASSLADNYGYTF
TGCGCCAGCAGCTTGGCCGACAACTATGGCTACACCTTC
>NA|NA|TRBJ2-3|TRBV7-2
CASSVRSDTQYF
TGTGCCAGCAGCGTCCGATCAGATACGCAGTATTTT
>NA|few|TRBJ1-3|TRBV7-9
CASKRGTGNTIYF
TGTGCCAGTAAACGAGGGACTGGAAACACCATATATTTT
>NA|few|TRBJ1-2|TRBV20-1
CSAGGGYGYTF
TGCAGTGCGGGGGGAGGCTATGGCTACACCTTC
>NA|few|TRBJ2-5|TRBV7-9
CASSLAAGTVIETQYF
TGTGCCAGCAGCTTAGCGGCAGGGACTGTCATTGAGACCCAGTACTTC
>TRBD1|NA|TRBJ1-6|TRBV25-1
CASSGDSLSPLHF
TGTGCCAGCAGTGGGGACAGTCTCTCACCCCTCCACTTT